These 24 T cell receptor beta chains share one sample of origin, sequenced in a study of blood T cell repertoires in COVID-19. Sequenced by immunoSEQ multiplex PCR; TCRdb stores in-frame clones only, minus some. The sample lists just under 65,000 clones, around 80% seen once, with roughly 5% in the top ten. Source material: peripheral blood. These receptors were obtained from a human donor in a cohort sampled during active COVID-19.

The chain employs TRBV2 and TRBJ2-3; 15 nucleotides line up with TRBD2. The CDR3 covers 15 residues. Germline V gene sequence: CDR1 SNHLY, CDR2 FYNNEI. V shed 8 bases and J 7 bases; nucleotides not matched to a gene: 7. CDR3 loop: CASAGLAGGPHTQYF. The DNA of the CDR3 is TGTGCCAGCGCAGGACTAGCGGGGGGGCCCCATACGCAGTATTTT.

This clone was seen a few times. The V gene is TRBV6-2 or TRBV6-3, the J gene TRBJ2-5; 7 positions match TRBD2. The CDR3 spans 13 residues. V lost 5 bases to trimming and J lost 8 bases; unmatched junction nucleotides: 8. Germline values: CDR1 MNHEY, CDR2 SVGEGT. In DNA form, the CDR3 reads TGTGCCAGCAGTAAGGGAGGGGCCCGAACCCAGTACTTC. It is translated as CASSKGGARTQYF.

The rearrangement uses TRBV5-1 and TRBJ2-7; 7 bases line up with TRBD2. J lost 1 base, V lost 5 bases, and 3 bases had no gene match. Germline V lookup: CDR1 SGHRS, CDR2 YFSETQ. This CDR3 has 13 amino acids. CDR3 residues: CASSRTRSYEQYF. CDR3 nucleotides: TGCGCCAGCAGTCGGACTAGGTCCTACGAGCAGTACTTC.

This clone was recorded only once. The chain is built from TRBV2 and TRBJ1-4; D might be TRBD1 (6 bases). The germline V and J ends were trimmed by 6 bases and 6 bases, with 14 bases remaining between them. The CDR3 is 14 amino acids. CDR1 and CDR2 (germline): SNHLY, FYNNEI. The CDR3 protein is CASRDLGADEKLFF. As DNA, the CDR3 is TGTGCCAGCAGAGACTTGGGGGCAGATGAAAAACTGTTTTTT.

The V call is TRBV7-6, the J call TRBJ2-3, with no clear D. With 1 base removed from V and 2 bases from J, the gap between germline ends came to 10 bases. This CDR3 region has 15 residues. The germline V gene has CDR1 SGHVS and CDR2 FNYEAQ. CDR3 residues: CASSLVDTSTDTQYF. Here the CDR3 DNA reads TGTGCCAGCAGCTTAGTAGACACTTCCACAGATACGCAGTATTTT.

The V call is TRBV19, the J call TRBJ1-3; D is unclear. V lost 8 bases and J 4 bases, leaving 12 bases between the germline ends. In germline, CDR1 is LNHDA, CDR2 SQIVND (reference sequence). The CDR3 runs 13 residues. The CDR3 loop is CASSWGGGNTIYF. In DNA form, the CDR3 reads TGTGCCAGTTCGTGGGGAGGAGGAAACACCATATATTTT.

The sample holds a few counts of this clone. The chain has TRBV9 and TRBJ2-3; unclear D gene. V was shortened by 4 bases and J by 1 base, with 16 bases between the two germline ends. Germline lookup yields CDR1 SGDLS and CDR2 YYNGEE. CDR3 length: 16 amino acids. DNA of the CDR3: TGTGCCAGCAGCATTCTAGACTCCAGAGGCACAGATACGCAGTATTTT. This encodes CASSILDSRGTDTQYF.

The rearrangement links TRBV7-3 to TRBJ2-1; 14 positions agree with TRBD2. With V trimmed by 1 base and J by 7 bases, 3 bases remained unmatched. There are 16 residues in the CDR3. Germline-derived CDR1 and CDR2 are SGHTA and FQGTGA. CDR3 amino acids: CASSLRGTSGGNEQFF. CDR3 coding DNA: TGTGCCAGCAGCTTAAGAGGGACTAGCGGGGGAAATGAGCAGTTCTTC.

The chain links TRBV14 to TRBJ2-7; D is undetermined. Per germline, CDR1 SGHDN and CDR2 FVKESK. Trimming pared 1 base from V and 6 bases from J, leaving 13 bases between. CDR3 length: 14 amino acids. This chain's CDR3 is CASSQVYGSGEQYF. For the CDR3, the DNA is TGTGCCAGCAGCCAAGTTTACGGGTCTGGCGAGCAGTACTTC.

The CDR3 DNA follows: TGCGCCAGCAGCTTGGGGTATAGGGGCACGGGCGAGCAGTACTTC. This translates into CASSLGYRGTGEQYF. This chain connects TRBV5-1 to TRBJ2-7; D may be TRBD1 (5 bases). V lost 0 bases and J 6 bases, leaving 16 bases between the germline ends. CDR3 length: 15 amino acids. Germline V CDR1 and CDR2: SGHRS, YFSETQ.

The chain couples TRBV19 to TRBJ2-5; D remains ambiguous. Germline V gives CDR1 LNHDA, CDR2 SQIVND (reference sequence). This CDR3 spans 14 amino acids. V gave up 1 base and J gave up 5 bases, with 11 bases separating them. The DNA for the CDR3 is TGTGCCAGTAGTATAGTCCCAGGTGGGGAGACCCAGTACTTC. This translates into CASSIVPGGETQYF. Supplemented by reference TRBV19 and TRBJ2-5, the full variable domain reads DGGITQSPKYLFRKEGQNVTLSCEQNLNHDAMYWYRQDPGQGLRLIYYSQIVNDFQKGDIAEGYSVSREKKESFPLTVTSAQKNPTAFYLCASSIVPGGETQYFGPGTRLLVL.

J is TRBJ2-7 and V is TRBV7-2; 10 bases are shared with TRBD2. The V and J ends lost 5 bases and 4 bases, in that order; junction bases with no gene match: 17. Germline assignment: CDR1 SGHTA and CDR2 FQGNSA. This CDR3 is 18 amino acids long. The CDR3 loop is CASSLSGAGGPNMYEQYF. The CDR3 coding sequence is TGTGCCAGCAGCCTTAGCGGAGCGGGGGGGCCTAATATGTACGAGCAGTACTTC. The entire variable domain, with the rest obtained from reference TRBV7-2 and TRBJ2-7, is as follows: GAGVSQSPSNKVTEKGKDVELRCDPISGHTALYWYRQSLGQGLEFLIYFQGNSAPDKSGLPSDRFSAERTGGSVSTLTIQRTQQEDSAVYLCASSLSGAGGPNMYEQYFGPGTRLTVT.

The chain uses TRBV7-2 and TRBJ2-4; 9 bases align to TRBD1. The CDR3 sequence is 12 residues long. V shed 5 bases and J 8 bases; nucleotides not matched to a gene: 1. Germline CDR1 SGHTA, CDR2 FQGNSA. The CDR3 DNA is TGTGCCAGCAGCCGGGACAGGGACATTCAGTACTTC. This gives the protein CASSRDRDIQYF.

V and J are TRBV9 and TRBJ1-2, with 9 bases aligning to TRBD1. J was trimmed by 6 bases and V by 3 bases; bases with no gene match: 6. The CDR3 loop spans 14 amino acids. Germline CDR1 is SGDLS and CDR2 is YYNGEE. The CDR3 bases are TGTGCCAGCAGCGCGCGCCACAGGGGGCATGGCTACACCTTC. This sequence encodes CASSARHRGHGYTF.

In regard to this clone: A much larger clone lies one base from this, so it may be a read error. The genes are TRBV9 and TRBJ1-1; no clear D gene. The germline CDR1 and CDR2 sequences are SGDLS and YYNGEE. V lost 0 bases, J lost 0 bases, and 3 bases lay in between. This CDR3 spans 13 amino acids. The CDR3, as DNA: TGTGCCAGCAGCGTAGATATGAACACTGAAGCTTTCTTT. The encoded protein is CASSVDMNTEAFF.

J is TRBJ2-7 and V is TRBV6-5, with a possible D match to TRBD2 (6 bases). The germline CDR1 and CDR2 sequences are MNHEY and SVGAGI. This CDR3 is built from 14 residues. V was clipped by 9 bases and J by 7 bases, with 22 bases between them. DNA of the CDR3: TGTGCCAGTGGGGCGGTGGGGTCGGCGGGAGAGCAGTACTTC. This encodes CASGAVGSAGEQYF.

This chain uses TRBV30 with TRBJ2-5, with 7 nucleotides matching TRBD1. CDR1 is GTSNPN and CDR2 is SVGIG in the germline V gene (reference sequence). J lost 3 bases, V lost 0 bases, and 13 bases had no gene match. The CDR3 consists of 17 residues. CDR3 residues: CAWSVPGQGEGEETQYF. In DNA, the CDR3 is TGTGCCTGGAGTGTACCTGGTCAGGGGGAAGGGGAAGAGACCCAGTACTTC. Full variable domain (rest looked up from reference TRBV30 and TRBJ2-5): SQTIHQWPATLVQPVGSPLSLECTVEGTSNPNLYWYRQAAGRGLQLLFYSVGIGQISSEVPQNLSASRPQDRQFILSSKKLLLSDSGFYLCAWSVPGQGEGEETQYFGPGTRLLVL.

This clone is medium-sized within its sample. This chain connects TRBV5-4 to TRBJ2-7, with 9 bases lining up with TRBD1. CDR1 and CDR2 from the germline V gene are SGHNT and YYREEE (reference sequence). V dropped 4 bases and J dropped 6; count of bases not matched to a gene: 8. This CDR3 is 14 amino acids long. The CDR3 coding sequence is TGTGCCAGCAGCCCCCGGGACAGGGAGGCCGAGCAGTACTTC. It translates to CASSPRDREAEQYF.

V is TRBV2 and J is TRBJ1-5; the D gene is possibly TRBD1 (5 bases). Looked up from germline, CDR1 is SNHLY and CDR2 is FYNNEI. CDR3 length: 15 residues. Trimming stripped 4 bases from V and 3 bases from J, with 13 bases between. This chain's CDR3 is CASSGGSDHNQPQHF. As DNA, the CDR3 is TGTGCCAGCAGTGGGGGCTCCGATCACAATCAGCCCCAGCATTTT.

The chain is built from TRBV28 and TRBJ1-2, with D possibly matching TRBD1 (6 bases). Germline lookup yields CDR1 MDHEN and CDR2 SYDVKM. Trimming took off 4 bases at V and 2 bases at J, with 8 bases between the two ends. CDR3 length: 13 amino acids. This CDR3 reads CASSSTGNYGYTF. The CDR3 DNA reads TGTGCCAGCAGTTCGACAGGAAACTATGGCTACACCTTC.

In regard to this clone: Being one base from a much bigger clone, this may be a read error. The sample holds other DNA sequences that translate to the same CDR3. The chain combines TRBV6-2 or TRBV6-3 with TRBJ2-1; the match to TRBD2 covers 8 bases. The CDR3 runs to 14 residues. Germline-derived CDR1 and CDR2 are MNHEY and SVGEGT. Trimming cost V 2 bases and J 3 bases; bases outside gene matches: 0. In nucleotides, the CDR3 is TGTGCCAGCAGTTACGGGACTAGCTACAATGAGCAGTTCTTC. Protein product: CASSYGTSYNEQFF.

The chain carries TRBV27 and TRBJ2-7; 7 bases match TRBD1. V gave up 4 bases and J gave up 2 bases; unmatched junction bases: 5. Germline V gene sequence: CDR1 MNHEY, CDR2 SMNVEV (reference sequence). CDR3 length: 14 residues. In DNA form, the CDR3 reads TGTGCCAGCAGTTGGACAGGCCTCACCTACGAGCAGTACTTC. It encodes CASSWTGLTYEQYF.

The chain has TRBV5-8 and TRBJ1-4; 7 nucleotides align to TRBD1. V lost 1 base to trimming and J lost 3 bases; unmatched junction nucleotides: 9. CDR1 is SGHTS and CDR2 is YDEGEE in the germline V gene. This CDR3 is built from 17 residues. The CDR3 is CASSLPIGQGANEKLFF. CDR3 nucleotides: TGTGCCAGCAGCTTGCCCATTGGCCAGGGGGCTAATGAAAAACTGTTTTTT.

This clone has a single count. The rearrangement uses TRBV24-1 and TRBJ2-5; 11 nucleotides agree with TRBD2. The CDR3 contains 15 residues. Germline-derived CDR1 and CDR2 are KGHDR and SFDVKD. The junction had 11 bases not matched to a gene; V was cut back by 10 bases and J by 5 bases. The CDR3 sequence is CATSYSGGAGETQYF. The CDR3 nucleotides are TGTGCCACATCTTATAGCGGGGGGGCCGGGGAGACCCAGTACTTC.